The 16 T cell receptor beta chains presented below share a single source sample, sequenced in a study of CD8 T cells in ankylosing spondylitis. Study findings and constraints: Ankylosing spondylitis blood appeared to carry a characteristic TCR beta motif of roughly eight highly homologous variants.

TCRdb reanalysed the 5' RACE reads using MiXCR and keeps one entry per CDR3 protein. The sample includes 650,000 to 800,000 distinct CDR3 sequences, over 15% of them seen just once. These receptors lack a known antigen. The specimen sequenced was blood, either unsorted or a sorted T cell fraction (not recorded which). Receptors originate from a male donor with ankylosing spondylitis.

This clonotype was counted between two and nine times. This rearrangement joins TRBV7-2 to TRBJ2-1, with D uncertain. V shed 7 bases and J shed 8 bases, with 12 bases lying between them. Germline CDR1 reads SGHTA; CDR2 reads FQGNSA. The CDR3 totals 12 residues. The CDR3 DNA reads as TGTGCCAGCACCCTTGATGGGTATGAGCAGTTCTTC. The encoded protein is CASTLDGYEQFF.

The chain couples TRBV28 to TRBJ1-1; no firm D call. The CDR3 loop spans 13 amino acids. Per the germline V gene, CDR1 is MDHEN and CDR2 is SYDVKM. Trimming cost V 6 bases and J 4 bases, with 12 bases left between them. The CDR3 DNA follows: TGTGCCAGCAGACTGACAAAGGTCACTGAAGCTTTCTTT. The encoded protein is CASRLTKVTEAFF.

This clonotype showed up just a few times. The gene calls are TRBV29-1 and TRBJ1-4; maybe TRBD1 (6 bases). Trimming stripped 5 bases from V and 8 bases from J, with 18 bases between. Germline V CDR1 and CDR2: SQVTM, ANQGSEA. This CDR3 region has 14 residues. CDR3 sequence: CSVQSPGTREKLFF. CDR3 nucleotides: TGCAGCGTTCAGTCTCCCGGGACAAGGGAAAAACTGTTTTTT.

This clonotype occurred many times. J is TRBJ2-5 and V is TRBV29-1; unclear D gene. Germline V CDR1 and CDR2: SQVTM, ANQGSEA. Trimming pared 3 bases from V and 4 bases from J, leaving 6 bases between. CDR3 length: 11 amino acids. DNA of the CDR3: TGCAGCGTTGACCCGGGAGAGACCCAGTACTTC. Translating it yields CSVDPGETQYF.

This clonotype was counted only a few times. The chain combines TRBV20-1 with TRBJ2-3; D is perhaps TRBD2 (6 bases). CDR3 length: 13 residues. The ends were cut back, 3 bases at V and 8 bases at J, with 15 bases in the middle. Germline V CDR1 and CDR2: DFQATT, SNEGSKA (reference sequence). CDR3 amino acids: CSAREVADGTQYF. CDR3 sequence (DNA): TGCAGTGCTAGGGAGGTAGCGGACGGTACGCAGTATTTT.

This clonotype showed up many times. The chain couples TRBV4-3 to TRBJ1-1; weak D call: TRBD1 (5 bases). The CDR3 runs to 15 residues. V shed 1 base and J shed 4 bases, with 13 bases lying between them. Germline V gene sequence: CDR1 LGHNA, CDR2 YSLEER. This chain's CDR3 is CASSQGGGLGTEAFF. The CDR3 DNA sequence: TGCGCCAGCAGCCAAGGGGGGGGGTTGGGCACTGAAGCTTTCTTT.

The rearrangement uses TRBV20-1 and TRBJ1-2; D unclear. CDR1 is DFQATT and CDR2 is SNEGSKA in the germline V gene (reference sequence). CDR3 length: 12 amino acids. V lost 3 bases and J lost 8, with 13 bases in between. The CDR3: CSARGSEGGYTF. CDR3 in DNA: TGCAGTGCTAGGGGGAGCGAAGGCGGCTACACCTTC.

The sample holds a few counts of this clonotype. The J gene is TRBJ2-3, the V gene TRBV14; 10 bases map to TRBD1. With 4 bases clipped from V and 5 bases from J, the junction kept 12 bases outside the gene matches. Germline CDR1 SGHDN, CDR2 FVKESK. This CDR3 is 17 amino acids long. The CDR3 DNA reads TGTGCCAGCAGCCCCTATACCGGGACAGGGGTTATAGATACGCAGTATTTT. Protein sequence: CASSPYTGTGVIDTQYF. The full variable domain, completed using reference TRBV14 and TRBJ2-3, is EAGVTQFPSHSVIEKGQTVTLRCDPISGHDNLYWYRRVMGKEIKFLLHFVKESKQDESGMPNNRFLAERTGGTYSTLKVQPAELEDSGVYFCASSPYTGTGVIDTQYFGPGTRLTVL.

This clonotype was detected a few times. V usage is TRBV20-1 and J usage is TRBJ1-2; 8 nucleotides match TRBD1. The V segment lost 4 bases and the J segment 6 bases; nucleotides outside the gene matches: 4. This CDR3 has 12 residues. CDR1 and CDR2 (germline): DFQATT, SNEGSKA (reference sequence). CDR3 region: CSATPTGDGYTF. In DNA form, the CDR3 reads TGCAGTGCTACCCCGACAGGGGATGGCTACACCTTC.

CDR3 nucleotide sequence: TGTGCCAGCAGTCTGACAGGGGTAGATCAGCCCCAGCATTTT. It specifies CASSLTGVDQPQHF. This chain uses TRBV12-3 or TRBV12-4 with TRBJ1-5; 8 nucleotides match TRBD1. V gave up 5 bases and J gave up 5 bases; unmatched junction bases: 5. The CDR3 has 14 residues.

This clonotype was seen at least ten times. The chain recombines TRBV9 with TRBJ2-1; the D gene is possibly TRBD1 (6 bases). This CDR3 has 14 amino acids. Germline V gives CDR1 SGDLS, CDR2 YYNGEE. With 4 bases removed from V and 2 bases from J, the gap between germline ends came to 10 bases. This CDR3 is CASSPGQPYNEQFF. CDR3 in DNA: TGTGCCAGCAGCCCCGGACAGCCCTACAATGAGCAGTTCTTC.

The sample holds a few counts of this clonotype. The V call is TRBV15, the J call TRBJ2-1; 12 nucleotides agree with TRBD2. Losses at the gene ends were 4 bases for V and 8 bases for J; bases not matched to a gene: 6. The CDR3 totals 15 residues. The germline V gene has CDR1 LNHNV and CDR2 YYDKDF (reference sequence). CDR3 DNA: TGTGCCACCAGCAACTCCCTAGCGGGGGGGGATGAGCAGTTCTTC. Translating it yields CATSNSLAGGDEQFF. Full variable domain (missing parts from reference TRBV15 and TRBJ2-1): DAMVIQNPRYQVTQFGKPVTLSCSQTLNHNVMYWYQQKSSQAPKLLFHYYDKDFNNEADTPDNFQSRRPNTSFCFLDIRSPGLGDTAMYLCATSNSLAGGDEQFFGPGTRLTVL.

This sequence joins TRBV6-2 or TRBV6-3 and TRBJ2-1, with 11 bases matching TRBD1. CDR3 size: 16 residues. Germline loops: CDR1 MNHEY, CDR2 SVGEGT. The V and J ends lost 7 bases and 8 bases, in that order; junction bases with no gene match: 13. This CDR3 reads CASTEEGQGAVYEQFF. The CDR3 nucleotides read TGTGCCAGCACCGAGGAAGGACAGGGGGCGGTCTATGAGCAGTTCTTC.

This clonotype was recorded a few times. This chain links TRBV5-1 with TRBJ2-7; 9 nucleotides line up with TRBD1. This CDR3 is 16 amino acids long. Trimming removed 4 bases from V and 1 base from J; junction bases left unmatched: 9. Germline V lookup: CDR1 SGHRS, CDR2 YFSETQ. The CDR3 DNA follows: TGCGCCAGCAGCGCAGACCCCGGGACAGGGTCCTACGAGCAGTACTTC. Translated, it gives CASSADPGTGSYEQYF.

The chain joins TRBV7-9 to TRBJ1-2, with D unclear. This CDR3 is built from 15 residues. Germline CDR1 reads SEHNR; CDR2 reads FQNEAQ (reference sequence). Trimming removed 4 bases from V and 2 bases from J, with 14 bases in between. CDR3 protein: CASSSLRGQNYGYTF. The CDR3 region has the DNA TGTGCCAGCAGCTCCCTCAGAGGGCAGAACTATGGCTACACCTTC. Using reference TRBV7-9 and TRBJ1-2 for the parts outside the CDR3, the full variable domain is DTGVSQNPRHKITKRGQNVTFRCDPISEHNRLYWYRQTLGQGPEFLTYFQNEAQLEKSRLLSDRFSAERPKGSFSTLEIQRTEQGDSAMYLCASSSLRGQNYGYTFGSGTRLTVV.

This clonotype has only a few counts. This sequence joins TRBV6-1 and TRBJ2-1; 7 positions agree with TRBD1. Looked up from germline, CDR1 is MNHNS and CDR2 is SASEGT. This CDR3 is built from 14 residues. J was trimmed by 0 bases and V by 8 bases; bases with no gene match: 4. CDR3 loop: CASWDRPSYNEQFF. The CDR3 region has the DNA TGTGCCAGCTGGGACAGACCCTCCTACAATGAGCAGTTCTTC.